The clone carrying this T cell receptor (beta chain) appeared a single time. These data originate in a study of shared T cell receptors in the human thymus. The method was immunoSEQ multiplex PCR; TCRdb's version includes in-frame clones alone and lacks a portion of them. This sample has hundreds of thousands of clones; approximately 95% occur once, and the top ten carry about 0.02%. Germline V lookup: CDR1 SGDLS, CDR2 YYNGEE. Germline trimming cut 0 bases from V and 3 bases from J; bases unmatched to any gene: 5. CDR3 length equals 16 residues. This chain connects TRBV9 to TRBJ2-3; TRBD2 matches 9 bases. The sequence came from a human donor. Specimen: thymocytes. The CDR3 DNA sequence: TGTGCCAGCAGCGTAGGTATAGCGGGAGAAACAGATACGCAGTATTTT. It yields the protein CASSVGIAGETDTQYF. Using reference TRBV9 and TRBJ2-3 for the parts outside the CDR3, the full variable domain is DSGVTQTPKHLITATGQRVTLRCSPRSGDLSVYWYQQSLDQGLQFLIQYYNGEERAKGNILERFSAQQFPDLHSELNLSSLELGDSALYFCASSVGIAGETDTQYFGPGTRLTVL.